This record covers a single T cell receptor (beta chain). Just one base apart from a much larger clone, this may be a read error. The data originate from a study of T-cell reconstitution after alpha-beta-depleted transplantation in children. The CDR3 covers 16 residues. Germline V gives CDR1 SGHRS, CDR2 YFSETQ. Preparation of the TCRbeta library involved a method that used unique molecular identifiers. One entry per CDR3 protein results from TCRdb running MiXCR on the PCR reads. The sample includes some 200,000 distinct CDR3 sequences, 13% to 15% of them seen just once. This receptor was taken from a human donor who donated a stem cell graft to a child with acute lymphoblastic leukemia. The gene calls are TRBV5-1 and TRBJ2-7, with 10 bases fitting TRBD1. The sample consisted of PBMCs from the stem cell graft donor, taken from the stem cell graft. The CDR3 here is CVSSLRQGAGTYEQYF. The CDR3 DNA reads TGCGTCAGCAGCTTGAGACAGGGGGCTGGGACCTACGAGCAGTACTTC.